The rows below give T cell receptor beta chains drawn from one sample of a study of blood T cell repertoires in COVID-19. This table comes from immunoSEQ multiplex PCR, and its TCRdb copy is limited to in-frame clones, with some not included. The sample carries 250,000 to 300,000 clones, 85% to 90% recorded once. Input material: peripheral blood. These receptors were collected from a woman aged 25 to 39 with COVID-19, enrolled during active disease. Each CDR3 is given with its conserved first and last residue. The order of the fields is clone size, V gene, J gene, D gene, CDR3 DNA, CDR3 protein. D genes are given only for firm matches. Expanded clones are given a class, and other clones once, few, many or no size at all.

>.|TRBV5-8|TRBJ1-2|.
TGTGCCAGCAGTCCCGGGAGACATGGTGGCTACACCTTC
CASSPGRHGGYTF
>.|TRBV27|TRBJ1-2|TRBD1
TGTGCCAGCAGACACTCGGGACAGGGACTCAGTAACTATGGCTACACCTTC
CASRHSGQGLSNYGYTF
>.|TRBV2|TRBJ2-3|.
TGTGCCAGCAGTTACCCAGGGGAGGGAAGAAGGACCACAGATACGCAGTATTTT
CASSYPGEGRRTTDTQYF
>.|TRBV2|TRBJ1-1|.
TGTGCCAGCAGTTTACAGCATATGAACACTGAAGCTTTCTTT
CASSLQHMNTEAFF
>once|TRBV19|TRBJ1-1|.
TGTGCCAGTAGTATAGTACTTCAACTGAACACTGAAGCTTTCTTT
CASSIVLQLNTEAFF
>.|TRBV29-1|TRBJ2-5|.
TGCAGCGTTCAGGGAGGTGAGACCCAGTACTTC
CSVQGGETQYF
>.|TRBV28|TRBJ1-5|.
TGTGCCAGCAACCTACAGGGTCAGCTCCAGCATTTT
CASNLQGQLQHF
>.|TRBV29-1|TRBJ2-7|TRBD2
TGCAGCGTTCGGACTAGCGGTACCTACGAGCAGTACTTC
CSVRTSGTYEQYF
>.|TRBV2|TRBJ2-7|.
TGTGCCAGCAGTGCGGGCCAGGGGGGCCACGAGCAGTACTTC
CASSAGQGGHEQYF
>.|TRBV5-1|TRBJ2-1|.
TGCGCCAGCAGCTTGAGACAGGACCAAAGCTCCTACAATGAGCAGTTCTTC
CASSLRQDQSSYNEQFF
>.|TRBV29-1|TRBJ2-5|.
TGCAGCGTCGCGACAGGAGAAGAGACCCAGTACTTC
CSVATGEETQYF
>.|TRBV7-2|TRBJ2-2|.
TGTGCCAGCAGCTCCACAGGGGAGGAGGCGAACACCGGGGAGCTGTTTTTT
CASSSTGEEANTGELFF
>.|TRBV5-5|TRBJ2-3|.
TGTGCCAGCAGCCGGGGAGGCGTATCAACAGATACGCAGTATTTT
CASSRGGVSTDTQYF
>.|TRBV28|TRBJ1-5|.
TGTGCCAGCAAGGCGGGGGGAGGCAATCAGCCCCAGCATTTT
CASKAGGGNQPQHF
>.|TRBV24-1|TRBJ2-3|TRBD2
TGTGCCACCAGTGAGGCACTAGCGACGCGTGGCACAGATACGCAGTATTTT
CATSEALATRGTDTQYF
>once|TRBV18|TRBJ2-5|.
TGTGCCAGCTCACCGCGGGACGGACAAGAGACCCAGTACTTC
CASSPRDGQETQYF
>.|TRBV5-1|TRBJ2-3|TRBD2
TGCGCCAGCAGCTTGACTAGCGGGGGGAGAGGTGGGCTGGCAGATACGCAGTATTTT
CASSLTSGGRGGLADTQYF
>.|TRBV19|TRBJ2-5|TRBD1
TGTGCCAGTAGTATGAATGGACGGGACAGTCAATCGGGAGAGACCCAGTACTTC
CASSMNGRDSQSGETQYF
>.|TRBV2|TRBJ1-1|.
TGTGCCAGCAGGAAACAGGGTATCGGGAACACTGAAGCTTTCTTT
CASRKQGIGNTEAFF
>.|TRBV23-1|TRBJ1-1|.
TGCGCCAGCAGTCCGGGACACCCGAACACTGAAGCTTTCTTT
CASSPGHPNTEAFF
>.|TRBV13|TRBJ2-2|TRBD2
TGTGCCAGCAGCCCCCGACTAGCGGGGGCCGCGAACACCGGGGAGCTGTTTTTT
CASSPRLAGAANTGELFF
>once|TRBV6-5|TRBJ2-3|TRBD2
TGTGCCAGCAGTTATGGTACTAGCGGGGGTGCAGATACGCAGTATTTT
CASSYGTSGGADTQYF
>.|TRBV14|TRBJ2-2|.
TGTGCCAGCAGCCAAGATCTGTCATCACTGCCCGGGGAGCTGTTTTTT
CASSQDLSSLPGELFF
>.|TRBV5-6|TRBJ1-3|.
TGTGCCAGCAGCTTGGCCCCAGGGTTAACTGGAAACACCATATATTTT
CASSLAPGLTGNTIYF
>.|TRBV6-6|TRBJ1-6|TRBD1
TGTGCCAGCAGTCCGGACAGGGCGAATTCACCCCTCCACTTT
CASSPDRANSPLHF
>.|TRBV7-2|TRBJ1-4|.
TGTGCCAGCAGCTTATTCGGGGGGCGCGAAGAAAAACTGTTTTTT
CASSLFGGREEKLFF
>few|TRBV5-1|TRBJ2-7|TRBD1
TGCGCCAGCAGCTCGTCAGGGGGTGGAAGCTCCTACGAGCAGTACTTC
CASSSSGGGSSYEQYF
>.|TRBV30|TRBJ1-1|.
TGTGCCTGGAGACAGGACATGAATACTGAAGCTTTCTTT
CAWRQDMNTEAFF
>.|TRBV27|TRBJ1-1|TRBD1
TGTGCCAGCAGTCTAACAGGGGTTAGGGCTGAAGCTTTCTTT
CASSLTGVRAEAFF
>.|TRBV5-8|TRBJ2-7|TRBD1
TGTGCCAGCAGGGCGACGGGACAGGGTTTATACGAGCAGTACTTC
CASRATGQGLYEQYF
>once|TRBV5-5|TRBJ2-5|.
TGTGCCAGCGCCATACCGGGGAACCAAGAGACCCAGTACTTC
CASAIPGNQETQYF
>.|TRBV13|TRBJ1-2|.
TGTGCCAGCAGCTTAGGCCCGGAATTAGGGGTCTATGGCTACACCTTC
CASSLGPELGVYGYTF
>once|TRBV19|TRBJ1-3|.
TGTGCCACCTTCCCGACAGTCTCTGGAAACACCATATATTTT
CATFPTVSGNTIYF
>.|TRBV9|TRBJ2-1|TRBD2
TGTGCCAGCGTCACTCTCTACGGGGGGGTCGATGAGCAGTTCTTC
CASVTLYGGVDEQFF
>.|TRBV18|TRBJ2-3|TRBD2
TGTGCCAGCTCACCACCGTTGGGTTCAGCGGGGAGGACAGATACGCAGTATTTT
CASSPPLGSAGRTDTQYF
>.|TRBV19|TRBJ2-1|.
TGTGCCAGTAGTATGGAGGGGAATGAGCAGTTCTTC
CASSMEGNEQFF
>once|TRBV7-9|TRBJ1-1|.
TGTGCCAGCAGCTGGGCGAAGTCAGGGAACACTGAAGCTTTCTTT
CASSWAKSGNTEAFF